The 27 T cell receptor beta chains given below trace back to one sample, sequenced in a study of CD8 T cells in Susac syndrome. RNA was extracted with the RNeasy kit, and a quantity of roughly 0.45 to 1 ug was reverse transcribed using random hexamers. MiXCR, run by TCRdb on the immunoSEQ multiplex PCR reads, gives a single entry per CDR3 protein. The top ten hold about 0.16% of the sample, which has roughly 150,000 distinct CDR3 sequences, around 95% seen once. Sequencing was done on a sample of CD4+ T cells from PBMCs. These TCRs come from a human donor with Susac syndrome.

The chain uses TRBV9 and TRBJ2-7; possibly TRBD2 for D (7 bases). CDR1 is SGDLS, CDR2 YYNGEE, per germline. The CDR3 extends over 15 amino acids. V was clipped by 3 bases and J by 2 bases, with 15 bases between them. This CDR3 reads CASSEGGAGPYEQYF. In DNA form, the CDR3 reads TGTGCCAGCAGCGAGGGGGGGGCGGGCCCCTACGAGCAGTACTTC.

The J gene is TRBJ2-1, the V gene TRBV9; maybe TRBD2 (5 bases). Germline loops: CDR1 SGDLS, CDR2 YYNGEE. V was trimmed by 2 bases and J by 8 bases, leaving 14 bases between them. The CDR3 has 14 amino acids. In nucleotides, the CDR3 is TGTGCCAGCAGCGTTAGACCATATAGCGATGAGCAGTTCTTC. Translating gives CASSVRPYSDEQFF.

The J gene is TRBJ2-5, the V gene TRBV29-1; D is perhaps TRBD2 (7 bases). This CDR3 comprises 15 residues. Per germline, CDR1 SQVTM and CDR2 ANQGSEA. The ends were cut back, 1 base at V and 1 base at J, with 13 bases in the middle. For the CDR3, the DNA is TGCAGCGTTGAAGGACGGGGGGCACGCCAAGAGACCCAGTACTTC. Amino acid sequence: CSVEGRGARQETQYF. The full variable domain, rest sourced from reference TRBV29-1 and TRBJ2-5, is SAVISQKPSRDICQRGTSLTIQCQVDSQVTMMFWYRQQPGQSLTLIATANQGSEATYESGFVIDKFPISRPNLTFSTLTVSNMSPEDSSIYLCSVEGRGARQETQYFGPGTRLLVL.

This sequence joins TRBV7-8 and TRBJ2-7; 10 bases are a match to TRBD2. V was clipped by 3 bases and J by 5 bases; unmatched bases: 4. The CDR3 has 14 residues. Germline V gene sequence: CDR1 SGHVS, CDR2 FQNEAQ. The CDR3 loop is CASSFSGGTNEQYF. DNA for the CDR3: TGTGCCAGCAGCTTTAGCGGGGGGACAAACGAGCAGTACTTC.

The chain combines TRBV20-1 with TRBJ1-6; D not certain. CDR3 length: 12 residues. CDR1 is DFQATT and CDR2 is SNEGSKA in the germline V gene (reference sequence). V dropped 5 bases and J dropped 17 bases, with 19 bases sitting between them. CDR3 residues: CSAEDGMSSFHF. Written as DNA, the CDR3 is TGCAGTGCTGAAGACGGCATGAGCTCCTTCCACTTT.

This chain uses TRBV3-1 with TRBJ2-1; the D gene could be TRBD1 or TRBD2 (5 bases each). Trimming pared 1 base from V and 7 bases from J, leaving 14 bases between. The CDR3 runs to 15 residues. CDR1 and CDR2 (germline): LGHDT, YNNKEL (reference sequence). CDR3 loop: CASSQGDHLWNEQFF. The DNA of the CDR3 is TGTGCCAGCAGCCAAGGGGACCACCTGTGGAATGAGCAGTTCTTC.

This chain connects TRBV20-1 to TRBJ2-7; 9 bases fit TRBD1. Germline trimming cut 0 bases from V and 4 bases from J; bases unmatched to any gene: 7. This CDR3 is built from 15 residues. Germline CDR1 reads DFQATT; CDR2 reads SNEGSKA (reference sequence). The DNA of the CDR3 is TGCAGTGCTAGAGATCAGGGGACAGGGCTTTACGAGCAGTACTTC. Translated: CSARDQGTGLYEQYF.

The V gene is TRBV7-8, the J gene TRBJ2-2; 8 nucleotides align to TRBD1. CDR1 is SGHVS, CDR2 FQNEAQ, per germline. CDR3 length equals 16 residues. The V and J ends lost 5 bases and 6 bases, in that order; junction bases with no gene match: 11. The CDR3 coding sequence is TGTGCCAGCAGCGCTCGGGACAGGCGCCAAGCCGGGGAGCTGTTTTTT. Its protein is CASSARDRRQAGELFF.

V and J are TRBV3-1 and TRBJ2-7; 10 bases line up with TRBD1. With V trimmed by 8 bases and J by 6 bases, 10 bases remained unmatched. The germline V gene has CDR1 LGHDT and CDR2 YNNKEL (reference sequence). CDR3 length: 14 amino acids. This CDR3 is CASCSGTGVGEQYF. The CDR3 nucleotides are TGTGCCAGCTGTTCGGGGACAGGGGTCGGCGAGCAGTACTTC.

The chain recombines TRBV13 with TRBJ1-6; D unclear. This CDR3 is built from 13 residues. Per the germline V gene, CDR1 is PRHDT and CDR2 is FYEKMQ (reference sequence). Trimming left V 6 bases short and J 6 bases short, with 9 bases between. CDR3 nucleotides: TGTGCCAGCAGTTTGAATAGTAATTCACCCCTCCACTTT. This gives the protein CASSLNSNSPLHF. Complete variable domain (other parts from reference TRBV13 and TRBJ1-6): AAGVIQSPRHLIKEKRETATLKCYPIPRHDTVYWYQQGPGQDPQFLISFYEKMQSDKGSIPDRFSAQQFSDYHSELNMSSLELGDSALYFCASSLNSNSPLHFGNGTRLTVT.

CDR3 in amino acids: CSAKGGFNEKLFF. The DNA of the CDR3 is TGCAGTGCCAAGGGAGGCTTTAATGAAAAACTGTTTTTT. The V and J genes are TRBV20-1 and TRBJ1-4; D ambiguous. V was clipped by 6 bases and J by 4 bases, with 12 bases between them. CDR1 is DFQATT, CDR2 SNEGSKA, per germline (reference sequence). The CDR3 spans 13 residues.

V gene TRBV29-1 combines with J gene TRBJ2-7, with a tentative D call TRBD1 (5 bases). Germline assignment: CDR1 SQVTM and CDR2 ANQGSEA. Trimming removed 4 bases at V and 5 bases at J, with 9 bases between. The CDR3 length is 11 residues. CDR3 bases: TGCAGCGTTGGGACACCCGACGAGCAGTACTTC. This sequence encodes CSVGTPDEQYF.

The chain recombines TRBV20-1 with TRBJ2-3; D not certain. In germline, CDR1 is DFQATT, CDR2 SNEGSKA (reference sequence). This CDR3 region has 14 residues. V was pared by 1 base and J by 0 bases, with 8 bases between. The CDR3 protein is CSARVVASTDTQYF. The DNA of the CDR3 is TGCAGTGCTAGAGTGGTGGCTAGCACAGATACGCAGTATTTT.

This clonotype was recorded once. The rearrangement uses TRBV4-1 and TRBJ2-3; 9 nucleotides agree with TRBD2. CDR1 and CDR2 from the germline V gene are MGHRA and YSYEKL. V gave up 4 bases and J gave up 6 bases; unmatched junction bases: 8. The CDR3 consists of 15 residues. CDR3: CASSRSGGTPDTQYF. CDR3 DNA: TGCGCCAGCAGCCGAAGCGGGGGGACCCCGGATACGCAGTATTTT.

This chain connects TRBV5-1 to TRBJ2-1; 12 bases match TRBD2. Germline values: CDR1 SGHRS, CDR2 YFSETQ. V trimming: 7 bases; J trimming: 8 bases; junction bases outside the gene matches: 4. There are 13 residues in the CDR3. As DNA, the CDR3 is TGCGCCAGCGGGGGACTAGCGGGCCATGAGCAGTTCTTC. Amino acids: CASGGLAGHEQFF.

The chain uses TRBV18 and TRBJ2-2; TRBD1 matches at 8 bases. With V trimmed by 3 bases and J by 5 bases, 5 bases remained unmatched. CDR3 size: 15 residues. CDR1 KGHSH and CDR2 LQKENI come from the germline V gene. CDR3 loop: CASSPRQGKTGELFF. In nucleotides, the CDR3 is TGTGCCAGCTCACCTCGACAGGGGAAGACCGGGGAGCTGTTTTTT.

The chain has TRBV3-1 and TRBJ2-5, with D uncertain. CDR3 size: 12 residues. V was cut by 2 bases and J by 3 bases, with 4 bases left in between. In germline, CDR1 is LGHDT, CDR2 YNNKEL (reference sequence). The CDR3 spells CASSQREETQYF. CDR3 bases: TGTGCCAGCAGCCAAAGAGAAGAGACCCAGTACTTC.

The V and J genes are TRBV25-1 and TRBJ1-2; tentative D call: TRBD1 (6 bases). Germline lookup yields CDR1 MGHDK and CDR2 SYGVNS. Trimming took off 3 bases at V and 8 bases at J, with 13 bases between the two ends. The CDR3 covers 13 residues. CDR3 nucleotide sequence: TGTGCCAGCAGTGAGGCCGGGACAACCGGCTACACCTTC. Protein sequence: CASSEAGTTGYTF.

The rearrangement joins TRBV9 to TRBJ2-3; D is unclear. V shed 4 bases and J shed 4 bases, with 10 bases lying between them. The CDR3 has 13 residues. CDR1 SGDLS and CDR2 YYNGEE come from the germline V gene. The CDR3, as DNA: TGTGCCAGCAGCCTCCCGGTATCAGATACGCAGTATTTT. It yields the protein CASSLPVSDTQYF. The complete variable domain, with remaining parts taken from reference TRBV9 and TRBJ2-3, reads DSGVTQTPKHLITATGQRVTLRCSPRSGDLSVYWYQQSLDQGLQFLIQYYNGEERAKGNILERFSAQQFPDLHSELNLSSLELGDSALYFCASSLPVSDTQYFGPGTRLTVL.

The V and J genes are TRBV5-6 and TRBJ2-1; D perhaps matches TRBD2 (6 bases). V was pared by 5 bases and J by 7 bases, with 13 bases between. This CDR3 comprises 13 residues. The germline V gene encodes CDR1 SGHDT and CDR2 YYEEEE. CDR3 sequence: CASRGLSGNEQFF. CDR3 DNA sequence: TGTGCCAGCAGGGGACTCTCAGGGAATGAGCAGTTCTTC.

The DNA of the CDR3 is TGTGCCAGTAGTCTAATGACAGGGAGGGGAGCCAATGAGCAGTTCTTC. Its protein product is CASSLMTGRGANEQFF. This chain connects TRBV19 to TRBJ2-1; D might be TRBD1 or TRBD2, each matching 7 bases. The V and J ends lost 5 bases and 6 bases respectively, with 20 bases between them. Germline-derived CDR1 and CDR2 are LNHDA and SQIVND (reference sequence). This CDR3 is built from 16 residues.

CDR3 region: CASGGSGGVDEQFF. CDR3 coding DNA: TGTGCCAGCGGGGGAAGCGGGGGGGTGGATGAGCAGTTCTTC. The rearrangement links TRBV5-6 to TRBJ2-1, with 10 bases that match TRBD2. V dropped 7 bases and J dropped 8; count of bases not matched to a gene: 9. The CDR3 runs to 14 residues. Germline V CDR1 and CDR2: SGHDT, YYEEEE. Full variable domain (rest looked up from reference TRBV5-6 and TRBJ2-1): DAGVTQSPTHLIKTRGQQVTLRCSPKSGHDTVSWYQQALGQGPQFIFQYYEEEERQRGNFPDRFSGHQFPNYSSELNVNALLLGDSALYLCASGGSGGVDEQFFGPGTRLTVL.

This clonotype was seen just once. This chain uses TRBV9 with TRBJ2-1; 12 bases match TRBD2. Germline V gives CDR1 SGDLS, CDR2 YYNGEE. The CDR3 loop spans 15 amino acids. The trim removed 3 bases at V and 8 bases at J, leaving 6 bases unmatched. The DNA for the CDR3 is TGTGCCAGCAGCGGACTAGCGGGGGTTGGGGATGAGCAGTTCTTC. Translated, it gives CASSGLAGVGDEQFF.

The rearrangement links TRBV20-1 to TRBJ1-1; D remains ambiguous. There are 13 residues in the CDR3. V dropped 2 bases and J dropped 1 base, with 8 bases sitting between them. Germline V gene data show CDR1 as DFQATT and CDR2 as SNEGSKA (reference sequence). CDR3 region: CSARLQPNTEAFF. Here the CDR3 DNA reads TGCAGTGCTAGACTACAGCCGAACACTGAAGCTTTCTTT.

This chain uses TRBV29-1 with TRBJ2-3, with D possibly called TRBD1 or TRBD2 (6 bases each). Germline CDR1 reads SQVTM; CDR2 reads ANQGSEA. Trimming took 4 bases from V and 5 from J, leaving 13 bases between them. The CDR3 runs 13 residues. CDR3 amino acids: CSVVEGGRDTQYF. As DNA, the CDR3 is TGCAGCGTTGTAGAGGGGGGCCGAGATACGCAGTATTTT.

The chain is built from TRBV5-6 and TRBJ2-2; 9 positions agree with TRBD1. Germline CDR1 is SGHDT and CDR2 is YYEEEE. CDR3 size: 15 residues. With 4 bases clipped from V and 5 bases from J, the junction kept 6 bases outside the gene matches. The CDR3 nucleotides are TGTGCCAGCAGCACCGACAGGGGGGGAACCGGGGAGCTGTTTTTT. This sequence encodes CASSTDRGGTGELFF.

The genes are TRBV18 and TRBJ2-6, with D hard to call. Germline CDR1 KGHSH, CDR2 LQKENI. V lost 3 bases to trimming and J lost 0 bases, with 3 bases between them. The CDR3 is made up of 14 amino acids. CDR3 sequence (DNA): TGTGCCAGCTCACCGCCCTCTGGGGCCAACGTCCTGACTTTC. Amino acids: CASSPPSGANVLTF.